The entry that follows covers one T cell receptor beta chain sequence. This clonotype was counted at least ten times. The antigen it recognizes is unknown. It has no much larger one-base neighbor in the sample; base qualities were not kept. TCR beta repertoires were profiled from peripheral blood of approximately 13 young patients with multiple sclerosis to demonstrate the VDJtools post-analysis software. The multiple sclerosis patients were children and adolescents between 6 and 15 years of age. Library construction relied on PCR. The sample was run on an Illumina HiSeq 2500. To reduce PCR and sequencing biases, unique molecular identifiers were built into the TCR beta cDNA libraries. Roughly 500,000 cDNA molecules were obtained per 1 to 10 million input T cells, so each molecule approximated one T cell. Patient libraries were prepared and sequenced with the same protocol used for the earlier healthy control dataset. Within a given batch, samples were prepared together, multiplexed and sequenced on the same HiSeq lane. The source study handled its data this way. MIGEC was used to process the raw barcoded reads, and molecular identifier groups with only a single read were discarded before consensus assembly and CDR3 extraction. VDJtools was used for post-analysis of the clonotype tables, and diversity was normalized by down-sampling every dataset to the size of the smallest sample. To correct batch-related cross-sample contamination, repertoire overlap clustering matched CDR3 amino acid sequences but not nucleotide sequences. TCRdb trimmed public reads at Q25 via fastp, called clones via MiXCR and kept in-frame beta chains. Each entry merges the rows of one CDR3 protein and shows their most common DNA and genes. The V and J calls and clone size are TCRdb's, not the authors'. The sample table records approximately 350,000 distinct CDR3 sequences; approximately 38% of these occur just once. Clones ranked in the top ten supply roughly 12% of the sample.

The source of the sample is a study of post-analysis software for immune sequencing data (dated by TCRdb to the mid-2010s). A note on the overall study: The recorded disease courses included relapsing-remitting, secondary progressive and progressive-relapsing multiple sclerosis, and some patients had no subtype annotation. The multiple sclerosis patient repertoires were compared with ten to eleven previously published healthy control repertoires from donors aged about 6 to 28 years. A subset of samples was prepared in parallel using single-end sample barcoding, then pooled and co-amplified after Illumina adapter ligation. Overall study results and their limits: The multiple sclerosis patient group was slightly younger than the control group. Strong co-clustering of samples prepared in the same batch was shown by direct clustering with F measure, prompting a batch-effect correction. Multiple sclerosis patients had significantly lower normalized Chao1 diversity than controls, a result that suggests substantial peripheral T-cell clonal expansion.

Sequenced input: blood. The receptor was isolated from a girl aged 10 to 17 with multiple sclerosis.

The CDR3 region: CASKPPTGGYGYTF. In nucleotide form, the sequence is TGTGCCAGCAAACCACCGACAGGAGGCTATGGCTACACCTTC. The rearranged chain carries TRBV6-5 and TRBJ1-2; tentative D gene TRBD1, with 6 bases matching. Deletion took 7 bases off V and 4 bases off J, with a span of 16 bases between the germline ends. Inclusive of the bounding cysteine and phenylalanine, the CDR3 is 14 residues long. Only the CDR3 DNA stays, 42 bases, in frame from base 1. The germline V gene yields MNHEY for CDR1 and SVGAGI for CDR2.